This T cell receptor beta chain was documented in a study of T cell responses to AZD1222 COVID-19 vaccine. Broader study findings: Clonal diversity may have been underestimated in mostly white British donors.

Data came from immunoSEQ multiplex PCR; TCRdb stores just in-frame clones and leaves some out. The sample has 110,000 to 150,000 clones; roughly 92% are singletons. The CDR3 covers 18 residues. Concerning this clone: Its antigen is undetermined.

The specimen comprised peripheral blood, sampled on day 0 of AZD1222 vaccination. The genes are TRBV21-1 and TRBJ1-3; the D call of TRBD1 is as the table states it, not checked on the DNA. TRBV21-1 is recorded as a pseudogene. This sequence originates from an adult in good health. The CDR3 spells CASSRVGEQGVSGNTIYF. In DNA, the CDR3 is TGTGCCAGCAGCAGAGTAGGGGAACAAGGAGTCTCTGGAAACACCATATATTTT.